A selection of T cell receptor beta chains follows, all from one sample in a study of shared clonotypes between healthy human individuals. The method was immunoSEQ multiplex PCR; TCRdb's version includes in-frame clones alone and lacks a portion of them. The repertoire has over 2 million clones, around 90% of them found once; the top ten carry more than 0.35%. The sequencing sample was made of naive CD4+ T cells from PBMCs. All receptors derive from a man between 18 and 35 years old in good health. Some clones in this sample may be carry-over from other donors' samples. Both conserved end residues are part of each CDR3. A D gene is named only where the DNA matches it firmly. Rows may omit the clone size; those that give it use once, few, many or a size class.

. TRBJ2-7 TRBV27 . TGTGCCAGCAGTTTAATCAGTGCCCGGGCCTACGAGCAGTACTTC CASSLISARAYEQYF
. TRBJ1-1 TRBV28 . TGTGCCAGCACTCGGGCAGGGGTGAACACTGAAGCTTTCTTT CASTRAGVNTEAFF
TRBD2 TRBJ2-1 TRBV5-1 . TGCGCCAGCACACGCGGGAGTCCTCCTAACGAGCAGTTCTTC CASTRGSPPNEQFF
TRBD2 TRBJ2-7 TRBV2 . TGTGCCAGCAGTGGGGGACTAGCGGAGCTATACGAGCAGTACTTC CASSGGLAELYEQYF
TRBD1 TRBJ1-5 TRBV6-6 . TGTGCCAGCAGTTACCGCGGGACAGGGTTATTGCAGCCCCAGCATTTT CASSYRGTGLLQPQHF
. TRBJ2-1 TRBV30 . TGTGCCTGGAGTGTAGGCTCATACAATGAGCAGTTCTTC CAWSVGSYNEQFF
TRBD2 TRBJ2-7 TRBV5-4 . TGTGCCAGCAGCATGGGACTAGCGGGATACGAGCAGTACTTC CASSMGLAGYEQYF
TRBD1 TRBJ2-2 TRBV5-1 . TGCGCCAGCAGCTTGGTTGGGGACAGCGGTTTCACCGGGGAGCTGTTTTTT CASSLVGDSGFTGELFF
TRBD2 TRBJ2-7 TRBV18 . TGTGCCAGCTCACGGGGACTAGCGGGAATCAACGAGCAGTACTTC CASSRGLAGINEQYF
TRBD1 TRBJ1-3 TRBV6-5 . TGTGCCAGCAGTCCCCGGACAGGCGGGTGGACCATATATTTT CASSPRTGGWTIYF
. TRBJ2-3 TRBV7-8 . TGTGCCAGCAGCTTAGACCGCACAGATACGCAGTATTTT CASSLDRTDTQYF
TRBD2 TRBJ2-1 TRBV27 . TGTGCCAGCAGTTCCAGCGGGAGCAATGAGTTCTTC CASSSSGSNEFF
TRBD1 TRBJ2-5 TRBV5-1 . TGCGCCAGCAGCGCCGACAGGGGGGAGACCCAGTACTTC CASSADRGETQYF
TRBD1 TRBJ1-1 TRBV5-1 . TGCGCCAGCCAAAGACAGGGTGGTGACACTGAAGCTTTCTTT CASQRQGGDTEAFF
TRBD2 TRBJ2-1 TRBV9 . TGTGCCAGCAGCGCGGACCCGGGACTAGCGCCCTCGCGGTTCTTC CASSADPGLAPSRFF
TRBD1 TRBJ1-4 TRBV5-4 . TGTGCCAGCAGCTTGGGCCCGGGACAGGGGGCGGTTAATGAAAAACTGTTTTTT CASSLGPGQGAVNEKLFF
. TRBJ2-3 TRBV5-1 . TGCGCCAGCAGCTTGGGCCTTGTTGGGGGAGATACGCAGTATTTT CASSLGLVGGDTQYF
TRBD1 TRBJ1-6 TRBV16 . TGTGCCAGCAGCTCACGACCGGACAGGGGGCAGGCACCCCTCCACTTT CASSSRPDRGQAPLHF
. TRBJ2-2 TRBV5-4 . TGTGCCAGCAGCTTGAAACGGGGAACGAACACCGGGGAGCTGTTTTTT CASSLKRGTNTGELFF
TRBD2 TRBJ2-3 TRBV25-1 . TGTGCCACCCTGAGCGGCGGGAGGGGTTCCACAGATACGCAGTATTTT CATLSGGRGSTDTQYF
TRBD2 TRBJ2-7 TRBV5-4 . TGTGCCAGCAGCTTCGCGGGAGGGTACAAGGGATCCTACGAGCAGTACTTC CASSFAGGYKGSYEQYF
TRBD1 TRBJ1-1 TRBV29-1 . TGCAGCGTTGGGCCGGGACAGGGGGCCCCTGAAGCTTTCTTT CSVGPGQGAPEAFF
TRBD1 TRBJ2-7 TRBV7-2 . TGTGCCAGCCGGGACAGGGCTTCCTACGAGCAGTACTTC CASRDRASYEQYF
. TRBJ1-4 TRBV28 . TGTGCCAGCAGTTTATTTATCAGTGAAAAACTGTTTTTT CASSLFISEKLFF
TRBD1 TRBJ2-1 TRBV29-1 . TGCAGCGTTGAAGCAGGGACAGGACGCTCCTACAATGAGCAGTTCTTC CSVEAGTGRSYNEQFF
. TRBJ2-5 TRBV5-4 . TGTGCCAGCAGCTTCCCCAGCGGAATGGAGACCCAGTACTTC CASSFPSGMETQYF
. TRBJ1-4 TRBV9 once TGTGCCAGCAGGAATGGGGGGGCCAGGGAGCGTGAAAAACTGTTTTTT CASRNGGAREREKLFF
. TRBJ1-5 TRBV15 . TGTGCCACCAGCAGAGATATCGATCAGCCCCAGCATTTT CATSRDIDQPQHF
TRBD1 TRBJ1-3 TRBV18 . TGTGCCAGCTCCGCGACAGGGTCTGGAAACACCATATATTTT CASSATGSGNTIYF